This T cell receptor (beta chain) was sequenced during a study of CD8 T cells in ankylosing spondylitis. Study-wide findings and caveats: Disease-associated clones were reportedly significantly overrepresented in matched ankylosing spondylitis synovial fluid.

This clonotype was picked up many times. Its specificity is unknown. TCRdb re-analysed the 5' RACE reads in MiXCR, keeping a single row per CDR3 protein. In the table there are under 200,000 distinct CDR3 sequences, approximately 10% of which are singletons. The CDR3 contains 16 residues. The germline gives CDR1 SGHVS, CDR2 FQNEAQ. V was clipped by 5 bases and J by 3 bases; unmatched bases: 10. The source material was blood, either unsorted or a sorted T cell fraction (not recorded which). The receptor comes from a male donor with ankylosing spondylitis or in good health (not recorded which). The V call is TRBV7-8, the J call TRBJ2-1; 7 positions match TRBD1. CDR3 in DNA: TGTGCCAGCAGCGTTCCGGGACAGTCTCTCTACAATGAGCAGTTCTTC. Its protein product is CASSVPGQSLYNEQFF.